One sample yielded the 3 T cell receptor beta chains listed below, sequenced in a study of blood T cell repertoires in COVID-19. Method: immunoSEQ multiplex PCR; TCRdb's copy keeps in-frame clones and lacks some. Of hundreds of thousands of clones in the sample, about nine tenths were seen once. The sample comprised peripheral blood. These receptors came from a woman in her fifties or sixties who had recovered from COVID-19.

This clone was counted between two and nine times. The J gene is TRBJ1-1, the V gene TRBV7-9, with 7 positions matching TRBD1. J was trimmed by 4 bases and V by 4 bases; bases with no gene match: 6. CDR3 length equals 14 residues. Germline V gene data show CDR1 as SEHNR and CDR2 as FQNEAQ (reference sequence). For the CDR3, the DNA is TGTGCCAGCAGCTGGGCAGGGGGGCCCACTGAAGCTTTCTTT. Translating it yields CASSWAGGPTEAFF.

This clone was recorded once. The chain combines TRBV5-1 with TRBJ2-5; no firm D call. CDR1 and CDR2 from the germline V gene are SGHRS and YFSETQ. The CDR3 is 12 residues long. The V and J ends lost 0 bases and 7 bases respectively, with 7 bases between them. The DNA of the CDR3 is TGCGCCAGCAGCTTGGGCAGGTCGACCCAGTACTTC. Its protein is CASSLGRSTQYF.

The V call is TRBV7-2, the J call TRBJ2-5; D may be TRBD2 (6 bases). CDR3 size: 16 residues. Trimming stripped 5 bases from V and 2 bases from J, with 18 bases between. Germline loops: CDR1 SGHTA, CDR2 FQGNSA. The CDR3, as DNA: TGTGCCAGCAGCCCCGGTACGGTTGGGGGGCAAGAGACCCAGTACTTC. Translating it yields CASSPGTVGGQETQYF.